A single sample is the source of the 13 T cell receptor beta chains below, sequenced in a study of T-cell reconstitution after alpha-beta-depleted transplantation in children. Preparing the TCRbeta library involved the use of unique molecular identifiers. Each CDR3 protein gets one entry after TCRdb re-called the PCR reads with MiXCR. Altogether about 640,000 distinct CDR3 sequences are present, over 15% being singletons, with the ten largest covering approximately 1.1%. Source: PBMCs from the stem cell graft donor, taken from the stem cell graft. Receptors were obtained from a human donor who donated a stem cell graft to a child with acute myeloid leukemia.

This clonotype was observed a few times. V is TRBV6-1 and J is TRBJ1-5, with D hard to call. The length of the CDR3 is 15 residues. The ends were cut back, 2 bases at V and 3 bases at J, with 11 bases in the middle. The germline gives CDR1 MNHNS, CDR2 SASEGT. The CDR3 reads CASSEHIGSNQPQHF. DNA of the CDR3: TGTGCCAGCAGTGAACATATAGGTTCCAATCAGCCCCAGCATTTT.

This clonotype occurred a few times. The rearrangement joins TRBV12-3 or TRBV12-4 to TRBJ2-1; TRBD1 aligns across 7 bases. Trimming took 9 bases from V and 4 from J; bases not matched to a gene: 9. CDR3 length: 14 amino acids. In DNA, the CDR3 is TGTGCCAGTCGCCGAGGACAGGTGTACAATGAGCAGTTCTTC. It yields the protein CASRRGQVYNEQFF.

This clonotype was counted only a few times. The chain combines TRBV18 with TRBJ2-3; D may be TRBD1 or TRBD2 (6 bases each). V gave up 2 bases and J gave up 7 bases, with 13 bases separating them. The CDR3 spans 14 residues. Germline CDR1 is KGHSH and CDR2 is LQKENI. The CDR3 reads CASSPKEGGHTQYF. The CDR3 DNA is TGTGCCAGCTCACCAAAGGAGGGGGGACATACGCAGTATTTT.

The rearrangement joins TRBV12-3 or TRBV12-4 to TRBJ2-1; possible D gene TRBD2, 5 bases. V gave up 6 bases and J gave up 8 bases, with 14 bases separating them. This CDR3 spans 13 amino acids. CDR3 region: CASSYGSGDEQFF. As DNA, the CDR3 is TGTGCCAGCAGCTATGGGAGTGGTGATGAGCAGTTCTTC.

This clonotype was seen a handful of times. The chain recombines TRBV20-1 with TRBJ2-2, with D unresolved. Germline CDR1 DFQATT, CDR2 SNEGSKA (reference sequence). The CDR3 runs to 14 residues. V lost 6 bases and J lost 2, with 13 bases in between. The CDR3 DNA reads as TGCAGTGCCCCCAGGCCAGCTAACACCGGGGAGCTGTTTTTT. Protein product: CSAPRPANTGELFF.

There are a few counts of this clonotype. This sequence joins TRBV9 and TRBJ2-3, with D perhaps assigned TRBD1 or TRBD2 (5 bases each). Germline V gene sequence: CDR1 SGDLS, CDR2 YYNGEE. The ends were cut back, 3 bases at V and 14 bases at J, with 16 bases in the middle. The CDR3 is 12 amino acids. The CDR3 spells CASSEAPRDLYF. The CDR3 DNA follows: TGTGCCAGCAGCGAGGCCCCAAGGGACCTGTATTTT.

This clonotype was picked up many times. The chain uses TRBV4-3 and TRBJ2-7, with D unclear. The CDR3 has 13 amino acids. In germline, CDR1 is LGHNA, CDR2 YSLEER. Trimming stripped 4 bases from V and 7 bases from J, with 14 bases between. Here the CDR3 reads CASSPLLGWEQYF. In DNA, the CDR3 is TGCGCCAGCAGCCCCCTGCTGGGGTGGGAGCAGTACTTC.

Of note for this clonotype: One end of the junction fails to match germline, which may point to a read error. The chain couples TRBV5-6 to TRBJ2-1; D might be TRBD1 (5 bases). Germline CDR1 is SGHDT and CDR2 is YYEEEE. The CDR3 contains 16 residues. The CDR3 sequence: CAISLGLPSSYNEQFF. CDR3 bases: TGTGCCATCAGCTTGGGGCTACCAAGCTCCTACAATGAGCAGTTCTTC.

This clonotype was picked up one time. This chain joins TRBV4-3 and TRBJ1-4, with 10 bases that match TRBD1. CDR3 length: 15 amino acids. The V and J ends lost 2 bases and 7 bases, in that order; junction bases with no gene match: 4. The germline CDR1 and CDR2 sequences are LGHNA and YSLEER. CDR3 coding DNA: TGCGCCAGCAGCCAATCCGGGACAGGGGCTGAAAAACTGTTTTTT. Translation gives CASSQSGTGAEKLFF.

The chain is built from TRBV4-3 and TRBJ2-7; D possibly corresponds to TRBD2 (6 bases). The CDR3 has 15 amino acids. Germline lookup yields CDR1 LGHNA and CDR2 YSLEER. Trimming cost V 3 bases and J 1 base, with 13 bases left between them. Here the CDR3 DNA reads TGCGCCAGCAGCCAGGGGCGAGCGGGTTCCTACGAGCAGTACTTC. It translates to CASSQGRAGSYEQYF.

This clonotype was picked up many times. The chain links TRBV9 to TRBJ1-1; a weak D match, TRBD1 (6 bases). V gave up 5 bases and J gave up 1 base, with 9 bases separating them. This CDR3 contains 13 residues. Germline CDR1 SGDLS, CDR2 YYNGEE. The CDR3 loop reads CASRRDTNTEAFF. The DNA for the CDR3 is TGTGCCAGCAGACGGGACACGAACACTGAAGCTTTCTTT.

The sample holds many counts of this clonotype. This rearrangement joins TRBV20-1 to TRBJ2-7; D remains ambiguous. Looked up from germline, CDR1 is DFQATT and CDR2 is SNEGSKA (reference sequence). The CDR3 covers 13 residues. The germline V and J ends were trimmed by 6 bases and 1 base, with 13 bases remaining between them. CDR3 nucleotides: TGCAGTGCCCGGGTCCGAGGTTCCTACGAGCAGTACGTC. It codes for CSARVRGSYEQYV.

Points on this clonotype: This clone may be a read error of a much larger clone one base away. This chain links TRBV20-1 with TRBJ2-3; 7 bases are shared with TRBD2. CDR3 length equals 14 residues. Germline assignment: CDR1 DFQATT and CDR2 SNEGSKA (reference sequence). The CDR3 reads CTASPGVAGDTQYF. The CDR3 DNA reads TGCACTGCCTCTCCCGGGGTAGCGGGAGATACGCAGTATTTT.